This T cell receptor (beta chain) came from a study of cytomegalovirus exposure and HLA in healthy donors. The overall study: The Caucasian-associated ancestry cluster contained about four fifths of the approximately 390 genotyped donors.

Regarding donors, all were healthy bone marrow donors. This CDR3 region has 14 residues. From germline, CDR1 is MNHNS and CDR2 SASEGT. Trimming left V 3 bases short and J 5 bases short, with 12 bases between. The PCR ran on 60 Vbeta and 13 Jbeta primers. This table comes from immunoSEQ multiplex PCR, and its TCRdb copy is limited to in-frame clones, with some not included. The data show some 150,000 clones, 80% seen once. This clone has just a few counts. Its antigen remains unknown. Findings and limits, study-wide: Per a later analysis, about 15,000 TCR beta sequences showed association with HLA alleles at 0.05 false discovery rate. No immune exposure information besides CMV serostatus was available.

The sequenced material came from PBMCs. This rearrangement joins TRBV6-1 to TRBJ2-3, with TRBD2 as a possible D gene (5 bases). This sequence was found in a middle-aged man in good health and CMV-seropositive. For the CDR3, the DNA is TGTGCCAGCAGTGATAGCCTAGGGAGAGATACGCAGTATTTT. Translating it yields CASSDSLGRDTQYF.